This T cell receptor (beta chain) was sequenced in a study of blood T cell repertoires in COVID-19. This clone was counted between two and nine times. Data came from immunoSEQ multiplex PCR; TCRdb stores just in-frame clones and leaves some out. Among under 85,000 clones listed, approximately 89% were seen once. Germline V gene lookup returns CDR1 MDHEN and CDR2 SYDVKM. V lost 8 bases, J lost 0 bases, and 16 bases lay in between. The CDR3 consists of 15 residues. V and J are TRBV28 and TRBJ1-1; D might be TRBD1 (5 bases). This TCR was recovered from a man older than 75 with acute or convalescent COVID-19. Sequencing was carried out using peripheral blood. DNA for the CDR3: TGTGCCAGCCGACTCCAGGAGGGGTTGAACACTGAAGCTTTCTTT. Protein product: CASRLQEGLNTEAFF.